The clone carrying this TCR beta chain was seen ten or more times. Its antigen is undetermined. This sample stems from a study of T cell repertoires in cytomegalovirus infection. Study summary: Public TCR beta signatures indicated both CMV infection and matching HLA type.

One entry per CDR3 protein, called by TCRdb with MiXCR from the reads. The data hold 80,000 or so distinct CDR3 sequences, with under 30% observed a single time. The TCR originated in a human donor in good health (CMV status not recorded). Some clones in this sample may be carry-over from other donors' samples. The sequencing here drew on CD8+ T cells from cultured PBMCs, taken from culture after CMV antigen stimulation.

The CDR3: CASSYTSGGGAGTGELFF. Written as DNA, the CDR3 is TGTGCCAGCAGTTATACTAGCGGGGGGGGCGCTGGCACCGGGGAGCTGTTTTTT. The rearrangement links TRBV6-1 to TRBJ2-2; 13 nucleotides match TRBD2. CDR3 size: 18 residues. CDR1 is MNHNS and CDR2 is SASEGT in the germline V gene. The V gene end was trimmed by 5 bases and the J gene end by 4 bases; junction bases not matched to a gene: 10.